This T cell receptor beta chain was profiled in a study of blood T cell repertoires in COVID-19. Study overall: Samples representing acute and convalescent COVID-19 were sourced from the United States, Italy and Spain. T cells, B-cell-depleted T cells, or PBMCs provided the cDNA or gDNA that served as material.

In the source study's methods: Amplification of reference gene primers provided the estimated nucleated cell counts. Assay: immunoSEQ multiplex PCR; the TCRdb copy retains only in-frame clones and omits some. The V and J calls and the clone size are those of that table, but D and trimming were determined from the DNA. The sample has about 230,000 clones, roughly 85% seen once. Patients in Seattle were enrolled during active infection, then followed longitudinally. Germline V gives CDR1 SGHNT, CDR2 YYREEE (reference sequence). Trimming pared 0 bases from V and 0 bases from J, leaving 13 bases between. This CDR3 contains 16 residues.

The chain links TRBV5-4 to TRBJ2-7, with D tentatively TRBD2 (6 bases). The source of this sequence is a man between 45 and 60 years old with COVID-19, enrolled during active disease. Sequenced material: peripheral blood. CDR3 sequence (DNA): TGTGCCAGCAGCTTGGATCTAGCGTCCACCTCCTACGAGCAGTACTTC. This encodes CASSLDLASTSYEQYF.